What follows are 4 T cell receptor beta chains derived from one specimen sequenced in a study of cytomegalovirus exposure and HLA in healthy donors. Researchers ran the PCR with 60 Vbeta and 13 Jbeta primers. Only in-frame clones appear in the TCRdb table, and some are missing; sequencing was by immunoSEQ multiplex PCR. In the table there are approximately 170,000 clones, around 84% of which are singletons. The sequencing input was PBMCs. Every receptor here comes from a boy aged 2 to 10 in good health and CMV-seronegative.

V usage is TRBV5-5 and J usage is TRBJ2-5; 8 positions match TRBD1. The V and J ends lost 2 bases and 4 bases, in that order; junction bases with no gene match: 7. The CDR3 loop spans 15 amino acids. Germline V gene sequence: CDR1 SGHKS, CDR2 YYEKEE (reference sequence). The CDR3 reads CASSLLRGRVETQYF. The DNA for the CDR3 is TGTGCCAGCAGCTTACTCAGGGGGCGCGTAGAGACCCAGTACTTC.

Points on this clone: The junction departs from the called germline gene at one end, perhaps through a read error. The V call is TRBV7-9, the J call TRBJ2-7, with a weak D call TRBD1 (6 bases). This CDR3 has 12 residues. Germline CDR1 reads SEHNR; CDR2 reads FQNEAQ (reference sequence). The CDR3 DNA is TGTTCCAGCAGCTCACAGGGCTACGAGCAGTACTTC. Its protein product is CSSSSQGYEQYF.

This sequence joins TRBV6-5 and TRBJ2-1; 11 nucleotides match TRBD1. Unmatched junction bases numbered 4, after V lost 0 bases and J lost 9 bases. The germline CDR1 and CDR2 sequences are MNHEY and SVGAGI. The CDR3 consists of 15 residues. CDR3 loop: CASSYSGTGGGEQFF. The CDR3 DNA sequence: TGTGCCAGCAGTTACTCGGGGACAGGGGGAGGTGAGCAGTTCTTC.

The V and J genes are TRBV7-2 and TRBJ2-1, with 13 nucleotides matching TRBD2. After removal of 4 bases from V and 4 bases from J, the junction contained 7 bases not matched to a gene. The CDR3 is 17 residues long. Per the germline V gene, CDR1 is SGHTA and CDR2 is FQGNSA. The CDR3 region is CASSSRLAGGRYNEQFF. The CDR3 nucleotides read TGTGCCAGCAGCTCCAGACTAGCGGGGGGCAGGTACAATGAGCAGTTCTTC.